A single sample is the source of the 4 T cell receptor beta chains below, sequenced in a study of blood T cell repertoires in COVID-19. Sequenced by immunoSEQ multiplex PCR; TCRdb stores in-frame clones only, minus some. The sample holds some 180,000 clones, around 89% seen once. Sample: peripheral blood. These receptors originate from a man aged 45 to 65 with acute or convalescent COVID-19.

The J gene is TRBJ2-5, the V gene TRBV4-3; possible D gene TRBD2, 6 bases. Germline assignment: CDR1 LGHNA and CDR2 YSLEER. The CDR3 loop spans 16 amino acids. The V end was cut by 0 bases, the J end by 2 bases, with 13 bases between. The CDR3 region has the DNA TGCGCCAGCAGCCAAGATCTTCCGGGACTGCAAGAGACCCAGTACTTC. Residues: CASSQDLPGLQETQYF.

This clone was counted a single time. V usage is TRBV7-6 and J usage is TRBJ1-6; 7 bases agree with TRBD1. The germline V gene has CDR1 SGHVS and CDR2 FNYEAQ. V dropped 1 base and J dropped 5; count of bases not matched to a gene: 2. The CDR3 totals 15 residues. CDR3 sequence reads: CASSLGDSNNSPLHF. Here the CDR3 DNA reads TGTGCCAGCAGCTTAGGGGACAGCAATAATTCACCCCTCCACTTT.

The V and J genes are TRBV27 and TRBJ1-1; D call uncertain. The CDR3 is made up of 12 amino acids. Germline assignment: CDR1 MNHEY and CDR2 SMNVEV (reference sequence). Trimming cost V 7 bases and J 3 bases, with 9 bases left between them. CDR3 sequence: CASKTGYTEAFF. In nucleotides, the CDR3 is TGTGCCAGCAAAACGGGTTACACTGAAGCTTTCTTT.

The CDR3 DNA sequence: TGTGCCAGCAGTCACGGACAGTTGCCTAATGAGCAGTTCTTC. The encoded protein is CASSHGQLPNEQFF. The chain recombines TRBV27 with TRBJ2-1, with D tentatively TRBD1 (6 bases). From germline, CDR1 is MNHEY and CDR2 SMNVEV (reference sequence). V dropped 5 bases and J dropped 7 bases, with 15 bases sitting between them. This CDR3 contains 14 residues.